These T cell receptor beta chains were read from a single sample in a study of cytomegalovirus exposure and HLA in healthy donors. Data came from immunoSEQ multiplex PCR; TCRdb stores just in-frame clones and leaves some out. The repertoire holds approximately 280,000 clones, with more than 75% as singletons. Sequenced input: PBMCs. Receptors originate from a woman under 30 in good health and CMV-seronegative. CDR3s include the opening cysteine and the closing phenylalanine or tryptophan. Fields, in order: CDR3 protein, CDR3 DNA, V gene, J gene, D gene. The D gene is left open where the match is weak.

CDR3aa: CASSPPGGTGYTF
CDR3nt: TGCGCCAGCAGCCCCCCAGGGGGGACAGGCTACACCTTC
v_gene: TRBV4-3
j_gene: TRBJ1-2
d_gene: TRBD1

CDR3aa: CASSPRDRGQYQPQHF
CDR3nt: TGTGCCAGCAGCCCTCGGGACAGGGGGCAGTATCAGCCCCAGCATTTT
v_gene: TRBV28
j_gene: TRBJ1-5
d_gene: TRBD1

CDR3aa: CASSLRTQISGANVLTF
CDR3nt: TGTGCCAGCAGCTTAAGGACTCAAATCTCTGGGGCCAACGTCCTGACTTTC
v_gene: TRBV7-8
j_gene: TRBJ2-6
d_gene: .

CDR3aa: CASKRDRGQETQYF
CDR3nt: TGTGCCAGCAAACGGGACAGGGGGCAAGAGACCCAGTACTTC
v_gene: TRBV6-1
j_gene: TRBJ2-5
d_gene: TRBD1

CDR3aa: CASSFVTGTGILSGANVLTF
CDR3nt: TGTGCCAGCAGTTTCGTGACGGGGACAGGGATTCTCTCTGGGGCCAACGTCCTGACTTTC
v_gene: TRBV28
j_gene: TRBJ2-6
d_gene: TRBD1

CDR3aa: CAWSGDSRSSQYF
CDR3nt: TGTGCGTGGTCCGGAGACAGTCGGAGCTCACAGTACTTC
v_gene: TRBV30
j_gene: TRBJ2-7
d_gene: .

CDR3aa: CASSLVVEFGNTIYF
CDR3nt: TGTGCCAGCAGCTTAGTGGTTGAGTTCGGAAACACCATATATTTT
v_gene: TRBV7-9
j_gene: TRBJ1-3
d_gene: .

CDR3aa: CASSRTLAGTYNEQFF
CDR3nt: TGTGCCAGCAGCCGAACCCTAGCGGGAACCTACAATGAGCAGTTCTTC
v_gene: TRBV2
j_gene: TRBJ2-1
d_gene: TRBD2

CDR3aa: CASRTGGGGAFF
CDR3nt: TGTGCCAGCAGGACAGGGGGCGGTGGAGCTTTCTTT
v_gene: TRBV6-5
j_gene: TRBJ1-1
d_gene: TRBD1

CDR3aa: CASSPPSGREKQFF
CDR3nt: TGTGCCAGCTCACCACCTAGCGGGCGGGAAAAGCAGTTCTTC
v_gene: TRBV18
j_gene: TRBJ2-1
d_gene: TRBD2